This TCR beta chain was sequenced during a study of shared clonotypes between healthy human individuals. Naive CD8 populations comprised CD45RO-negative cells positively selected for CCR7, excluding terminally differentiated effector memory CD45RA+ cells. Measured with immunoSEQ multiplex PCR; TCRdb has only the in-frame clones, and not every one. The sample carries about 2 million clones, roughly 94% recorded once. The CDR3 totals 15 residues. The clonotype comes from a man in his late teens or twenties in good health. The chain employs TRBV21-1 and TRBJ2-3; no check of the table's D call, TRBD2, against the DNA was made. TRBV21-1 represents a pseudogene. The sequencing sample was made of naive CD8+ T cells sorted from blood. CDR3 nucleotide sequence: TGTGCCAGCCCCGGGGGGCTACCGCACACAGATACGCAGTATTTT. Its protein is CASPGGLPHTDTQYF.